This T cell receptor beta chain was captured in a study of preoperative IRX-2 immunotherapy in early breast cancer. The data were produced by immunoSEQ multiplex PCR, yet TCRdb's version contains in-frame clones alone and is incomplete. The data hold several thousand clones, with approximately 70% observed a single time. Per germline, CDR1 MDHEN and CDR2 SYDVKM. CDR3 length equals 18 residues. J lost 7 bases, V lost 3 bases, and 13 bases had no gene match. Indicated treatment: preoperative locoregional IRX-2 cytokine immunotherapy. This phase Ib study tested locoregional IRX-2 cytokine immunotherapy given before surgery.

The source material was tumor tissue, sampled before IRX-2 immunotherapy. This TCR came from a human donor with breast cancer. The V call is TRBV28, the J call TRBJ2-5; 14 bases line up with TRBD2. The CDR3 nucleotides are TGTGCCAGCAGTTTGACTAGCGGGAGGGCCCTAATGGGGCTGACCCAGTACTTC. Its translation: CASSLTSGRALMGLTQYF.